The rows below give T cell receptor beta chains drawn from one sample of a study of cytomegalovirus exposure and HLA in healthy donors. Assay: immunoSEQ multiplex PCR; the TCRdb copy retains only in-frame clones and omits some. The profile covers about 130,000 clones, with 83% appearing a single time and about 20% taken by the ten largest. Material: PBMCs. Receptor source: a man younger than 30 in good health and CMV-seropositive. The CDR3 runs from the conserved cysteine through the conserved F or W. D genes are given only for firm matches. Some rows mark clone size as missing; the rest say once, few, many or name a class of expanded clone.

- TRBJ1-4 TRBD1 TRBV6-5 TGTGCCAGCAGTTACGGGCCGGGACAGGGTAATGAAAAACTGTTTTTT CASSYGPGQGNEKLFF
- TRBJ2-1 TRBD2 TRBV2 TGTGCCAGCCCGGGACTAGGGCCCAATGAGCAGTTCTTC CASPGLGPNEQFF
- TRBJ1-1 - TRBV6-6 TGTGCCACCAGTGACTCGGCGGGGCATTGGGCTTTCTTT CATSDSAGHWAFF
- TRBJ2-7 - TRBV23-1 TGCGCCAGCAGTCCCTGCGAGCAGTACTTC CASSPCEQYF
- TRBJ1-4 - TRBV27 TGTGCCAGCAGTTACGGGGGTACTAATGAAAAACTGTTTTTT CASSYGGTNEKLFF
- TRBJ1-4 TRBD1 TRBV4-1 TGCGCCAGCAGCCAAGATAGACAGGGGGAACTGTTTTTT CASSQDRQGELFF
- TRBJ1-2 - TRBV27 TGTTACGAGGGGGATGGCTACACCTTC CYEGDGYTF
- TRBJ2-3 TRBD2 TRBV6-1 TGTGCCAGCAGTGTGGCGGGGGGGCCGTCGCCAGATACGCAGTATTTT CASSVAGGPSPDTQYF
- TRBJ1-5 TRBD1 TRBV28 TGTGCCAGCGACGACAGGGCCCTTAATAGCAATCAGCCCCAGCATTTT CASDDRALNSNQPQHF
- TRBJ2-7 - TRBV5-6 TGTGCCAGCAGCTTGGATGCAGGGCTTGGAGACGAGCAGTACTTC CASSLDAGLGDEQYF
- TRBJ1-2 - TRBV18 TGTGCCAGCTCACCAGCGAGCAACTATGGCTACACCTTC CASSPASNYGYTF
- TRBJ2-1 TRBD2 TRBV30 TGTGCCTGGAGTAATATGGGGGGGAATGAGCAGTTCTTC CAWSNMGGNEQFF
- TRBJ1-2 - TRBV4-1 TGCGCCAGCAGCCAAGCGCGGGGCGGCTACACCTTC CASSQARGGYTF
- TRBJ2-7 - TRBV12-5 TGTGCTAGTGGTCCCCCGGGATTCTACGAGCAGTACTTC CASGPPGFYEQYF
few TRBJ1-1 - TRBV6-5 TGTGCCAGCAGCTCCGGCTCAGGGTGGGGCACTGAAGCTTTCTTT CASSSGSGWGTEAFF
- TRBJ1-1 - TRBV15 TGTGCCACCAGGTTACAGGGCTTGAACACTGAAGCTTTCTTT CATRLQGLNTEAFF
- TRBJ2-1 - TRBV6-5 TGTGCCAGCAGTTTCTTAGGACTCCCCCATGAGCAGTTCTTC CASSFLGLPHEQFF
- TRBJ2-7 TRBD2 TRBV29-1 TGCAGCGCCCTTAGGGACTACCCCTACGAGCAGTACTTC CSALRDYPYEQYF
few TRBJ2-3 TRBD2 TRBV6-6 TGTGCCAGCAGCTACAGCGGGGGGAGCACAGATACGCAGTATTTT CASSYSGGSTDTQYF
- TRBJ2-7 - TRBV7-9 TGTGCCAGCAGCTTATCGTCCGGCTACGAGCAGTACTTC CASSLSSGYEQYF
- TRBJ2-2 TRBD2 TRBV4-2 TGTGCCAGCAGCCAAGAGGGGCTAGCGGGGGGGCATGGCACCGGGGAGCTGTTTTTT CASSQEGLAGGHGTGELFF
- TRBJ1-3 TRBD1 TRBV15 TGTGCCACCAGCAGGGACAGGGCCTTAGGAAACACCATATATTTT CATSRDRALGNTIYF
- TRBJ2-1 TRBD2 TRBV14 TGTGCCAGCAGCGCCGGGACTAGCGGGGGTGGTGAGCAGTTCTTC CASSAGTSGGGEQFF
few TRBJ1-5 TRBD1 TRBV6-6 TGTGCCAGCAGCAAGGGACAGGGGGGGAATCAGCCCCAGCATTTT CASSKGQGGNQPQHF
- TRBJ2-3 TRBD2 TRBV30 TGTGCCTGGAGTGTAGTCAGAGGCGGGGGGGCAGATACGCAGTATTTT CAWSVVRGGGADTQYF
- TRBJ1-4 - TRBV5-4 TGTGCCAGCAGCTTGTGGGAGGAAAGTGAAAAACTGTTTTTT CASSLWEESEKLFF
- TRBJ2-5 - TRBV7-9 TGTGCCAGCAGCCAAGGGGTCGGGGGACAAGAGACCCAGTACTTC CASSQGVGGQETQYF
- TRBJ2-5 - TRBV19 TGTGCCAGTAGTATGGTTGCGGGTGAAGAGACCCAGTACTTC CASSMVAGEETQYF
few TRBJ1-1 TRBD1 TRBV5-4 TGTGCCAGCAGCTTGGGCCCGGGTCAGGGGGACACTGAAGCTTTCTTT CASSLGPGQGDTEAFF
- TRBJ2-1 TRBD2 TRBV6-5 TGTGCCAGCAGTTACTCGAACCGGGGGGGGTACAATGAGCAGTTCTTC CASSYSNRGGYNEQFF
- TRBJ1-3 - TRBV7-9 TGTGCCAGCAGCTTGCGTGGGAGGGCTACTTCCAGAAACACCATATATTTT CASSLRGRATSRNTIYF
- TRBJ1-4 - TRBV25-1 TGTGCCAGCAGTGACACGGGAGGCGAAAAACTGTTTTTT CASSDTGGEKLFF
- TRBJ2-3 TRBD2 TRBV4-1 TGCGCCAGCAGCCGGACTAGCGGGGGGGCTACGTTGGACCGGGGGTATTTT CASSRTSGGATLDRGYF
- TRBJ2-7 TRBD1 TRBV6-5 TGTGCCAGCAGTTCCCTTTTGGCAGGGGGCTACGAGCAGTACTTC CASSSLLAGGYEQYF
- TRBJ1-1 - TRBV9 TGTGCCAGCAGCACCCAAGGGGCGAACACTGAAGCTTTCTTT CASSTQGANTEAFF
- TRBJ1-5 - TRBV30 TGTGCCTGGAGTGTTGGGGGGGTAGTTCGGCCCCAGCATTTT CAWSVGGVVRPQHF
- TRBJ2-5 TRBD2 TRBV5-4 TGTGCCAGCAGCGCCGAGCGGGGCTCCAGGGAAGAGACCCAGTACTTC CASSAERGSREETQYF
- TRBJ2-3 TRBD1 TRBV13 TGTGCCAGCCGGGGGACAGGGTCAACAGATACGCAGTATTTT CASRGTGSTDTQYF
- TRBJ2-3 TRBD2 TRBV7-2 TGTGCCAGCAGCTTAGTCCACACTAGCGGAGCAAATACGCAGTATTTT CASSLVHTSGANTQYF
- TRBJ2-7 - TRBV21-1 TGTGCCAGCAGCAACCGGAGGGCTGTGAGAGGGTGGTCCTACGAGCAGTACTTC CASSNRRAVRGWSYEQYF
- TRBJ2-5 TRBD2 TRBV7-9 TGTGCCAGCAGCTTAATAGCGGGCGAGACCCAGTACTTC CASSLIAGETQYF
- TRBJ1-6 - TRBV27 TGTGCCAGCAGTTTGACAGGTTCACCCCTCCACTTT CASSLTGSPLHF
- TRBJ2-7 - TRBV7-9 TGTGCCAGCAGCCGAATCGGGGATGGGTCCGAGCAGTACTTC CASSRIGDGSEQYF
few TRBJ2-7 - TRBV2 TGTGCCAGCACGGCGGGATACGAGCAGTACTTC CASTAGYEQYF
- TRBJ1-2 TRBD1 TRBV18 TGTGCCAGCTCACCAGACAGGGACACTAACTATGGCTACACCTTC CASSPDRDTNYGYTF
- TRBJ2-1 - TRBV4-1 TGCGCCAGCAGCCATCTCTCTTACAATGAGCAGTTCTTC CASSHLSYNEQFF
once TRBJ1-1 TRBD1 TRBV30 TGTGCCTGGAGCAGGGGGGTGAACACTGAAGCTTTCTTT CAWSRGVNTEAFF
- TRBJ1-3 TRBD1 TRBV5-5 TGTGCCAGCAGTACGCCCCGGGACAGGGGAAACACCATATATTTT CASSTPRDRGNTIYF
- TRBJ2-3 TRBD1 TRBV23-1 TGCGCCAGCAGTCAATCCCCTCCGGGACAGGACACAGATATGCAGTATTTT CASSQSPPGQDTDMQYF
few TRBJ2-2 - TRBV6-6 TGTGCCAGCAGTTACTCCTTGGGGCCCGGGGAGCTGTTTTTT CASSYSLGPGELFF